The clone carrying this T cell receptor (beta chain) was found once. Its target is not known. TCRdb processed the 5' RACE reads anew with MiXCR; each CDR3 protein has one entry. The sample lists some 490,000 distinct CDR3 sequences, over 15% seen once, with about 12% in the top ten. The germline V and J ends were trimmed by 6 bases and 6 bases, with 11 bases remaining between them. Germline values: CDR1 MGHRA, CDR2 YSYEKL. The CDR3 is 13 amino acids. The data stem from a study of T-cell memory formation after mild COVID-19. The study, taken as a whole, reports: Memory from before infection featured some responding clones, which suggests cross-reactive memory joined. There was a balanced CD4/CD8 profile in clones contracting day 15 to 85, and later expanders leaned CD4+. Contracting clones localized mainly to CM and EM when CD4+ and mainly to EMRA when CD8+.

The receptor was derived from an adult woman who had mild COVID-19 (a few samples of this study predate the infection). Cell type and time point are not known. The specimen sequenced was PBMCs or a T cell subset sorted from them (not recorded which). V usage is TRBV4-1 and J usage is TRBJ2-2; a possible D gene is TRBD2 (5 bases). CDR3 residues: CASRAVASGELFF. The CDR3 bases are TGCGCCAGCAGGGCTGTAGCGTCCGGGGAGCTGTTTTTT.